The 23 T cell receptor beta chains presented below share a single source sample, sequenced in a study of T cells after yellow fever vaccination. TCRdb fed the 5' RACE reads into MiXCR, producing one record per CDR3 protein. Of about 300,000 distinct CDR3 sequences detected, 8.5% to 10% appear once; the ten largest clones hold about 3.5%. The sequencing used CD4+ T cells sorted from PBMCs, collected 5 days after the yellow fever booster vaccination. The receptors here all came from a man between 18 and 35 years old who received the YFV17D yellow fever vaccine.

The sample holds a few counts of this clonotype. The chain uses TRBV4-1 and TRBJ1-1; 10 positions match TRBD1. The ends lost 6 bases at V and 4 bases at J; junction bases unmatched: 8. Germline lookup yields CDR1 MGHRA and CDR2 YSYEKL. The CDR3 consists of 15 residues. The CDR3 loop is CASRRTGGLATEAFF. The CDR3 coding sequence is TGCGCCAGCAGGCGGACAGGGGGGTTAGCCACTGAAGCTTTCTTT.

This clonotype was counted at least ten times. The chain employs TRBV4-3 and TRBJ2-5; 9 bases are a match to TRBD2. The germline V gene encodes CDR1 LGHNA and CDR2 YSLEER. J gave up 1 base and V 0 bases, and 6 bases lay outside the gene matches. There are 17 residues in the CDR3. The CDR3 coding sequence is TGCGCCAGCAGCCAAGAAATAAGCGGGGGGCGCCAAGAGACCCAGTACTTC. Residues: CASSQEISGGRQETQYF.

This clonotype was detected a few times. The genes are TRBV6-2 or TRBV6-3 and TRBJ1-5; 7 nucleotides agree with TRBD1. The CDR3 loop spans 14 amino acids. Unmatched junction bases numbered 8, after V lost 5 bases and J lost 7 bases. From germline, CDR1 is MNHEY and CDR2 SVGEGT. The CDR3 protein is CASSARQGEQPQHF. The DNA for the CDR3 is TGTGCCAGCAGTGCCCGACAGGGCGAGCAGCCCCAGCATTTT.

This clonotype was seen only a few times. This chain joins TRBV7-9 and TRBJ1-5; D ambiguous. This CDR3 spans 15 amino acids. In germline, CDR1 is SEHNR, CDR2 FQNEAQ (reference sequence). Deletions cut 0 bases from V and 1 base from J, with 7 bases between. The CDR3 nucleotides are TGTGCCAGCAGCTTAGCGCCGGGGAGCAATCAGCCCCAGCATTTT. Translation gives CASSLAPGSNQPQHF.

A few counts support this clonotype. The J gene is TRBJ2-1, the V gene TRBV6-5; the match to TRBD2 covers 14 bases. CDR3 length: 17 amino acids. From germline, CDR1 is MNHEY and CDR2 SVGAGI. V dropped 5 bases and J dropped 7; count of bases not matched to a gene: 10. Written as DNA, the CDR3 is TGTGCCAGCAGTACCCCCGCCGGGACTAGCGGGGGTAATGAGCAGTTCTTC. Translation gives CASSTPAGTSGGNEQFF.

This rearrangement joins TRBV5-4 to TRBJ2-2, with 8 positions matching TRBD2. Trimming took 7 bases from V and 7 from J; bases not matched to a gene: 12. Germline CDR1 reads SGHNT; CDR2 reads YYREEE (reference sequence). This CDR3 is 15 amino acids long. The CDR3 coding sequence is TGTGCCAGCGTGGCGCGGGGGGTAGGAGACGGGGAGCTGTTTTTT. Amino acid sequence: CASVARGVGDGELFF.

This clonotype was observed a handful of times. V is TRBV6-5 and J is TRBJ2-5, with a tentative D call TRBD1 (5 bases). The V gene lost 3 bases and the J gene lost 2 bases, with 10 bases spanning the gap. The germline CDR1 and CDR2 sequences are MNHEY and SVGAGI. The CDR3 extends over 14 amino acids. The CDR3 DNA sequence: TGTGCCAGCAGTTATAACGACAGACAAGAGACCCAGTACTTC. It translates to CASSYNDRQETQYF.

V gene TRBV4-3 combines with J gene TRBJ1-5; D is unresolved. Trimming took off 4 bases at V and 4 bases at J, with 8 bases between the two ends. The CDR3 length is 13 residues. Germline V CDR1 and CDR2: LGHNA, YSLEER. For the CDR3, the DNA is TGCGCCAGCAGCCCAGGTCCTAATCAGCCCCAGCATTTT. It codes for CASSPGPNQPQHF.

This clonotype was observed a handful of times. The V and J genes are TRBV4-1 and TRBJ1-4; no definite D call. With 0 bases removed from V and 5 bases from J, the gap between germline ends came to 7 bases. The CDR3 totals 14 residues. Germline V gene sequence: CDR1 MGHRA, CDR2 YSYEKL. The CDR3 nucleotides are TGCGCCAGCAGCCAAGATAACCGAAATGAAAAACTGTTTTTT. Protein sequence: CASSQDNRNEKLFF.

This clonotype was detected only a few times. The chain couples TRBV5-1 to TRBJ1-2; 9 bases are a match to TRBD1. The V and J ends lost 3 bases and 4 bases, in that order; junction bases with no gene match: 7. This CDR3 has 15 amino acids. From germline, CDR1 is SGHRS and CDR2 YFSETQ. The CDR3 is CASSSGTGMPYGYTF. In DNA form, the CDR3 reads TGCGCCAGCAGCTCCGGGACAGGGATGCCCTATGGCTACACCTTC.

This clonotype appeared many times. The CDR3: CASSPPAVQETQYF. DNA of the CDR3: TGTGCCAGCTCACCGCCGGCGGTCCAAGAGACCCAGTACTTC. V usage is TRBV18 and J usage is TRBJ2-5; D is unresolved. This CDR3 is built from 14 residues. Trimming stripped 3 bases from V and 1 base from J, with 9 bases between. Germline V gene sequence: CDR1 KGHSH, CDR2 LQKENI.

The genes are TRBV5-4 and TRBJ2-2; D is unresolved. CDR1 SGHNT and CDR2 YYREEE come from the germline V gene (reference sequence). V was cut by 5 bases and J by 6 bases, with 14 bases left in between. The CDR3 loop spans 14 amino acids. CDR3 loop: CASRLWMPAGELFF. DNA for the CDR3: TGTGCCAGCAGGTTGTGGATGCCAGCCGGGGAGCTGTTTTTT.

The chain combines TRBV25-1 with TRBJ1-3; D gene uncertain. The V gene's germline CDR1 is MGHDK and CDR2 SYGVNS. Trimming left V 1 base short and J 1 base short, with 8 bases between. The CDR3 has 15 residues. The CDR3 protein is CASSEFGGSGNTIYF. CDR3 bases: TGTGCCAGCAGTGAATTCGGCGGTTCTGGAAACACCATATATTTT.

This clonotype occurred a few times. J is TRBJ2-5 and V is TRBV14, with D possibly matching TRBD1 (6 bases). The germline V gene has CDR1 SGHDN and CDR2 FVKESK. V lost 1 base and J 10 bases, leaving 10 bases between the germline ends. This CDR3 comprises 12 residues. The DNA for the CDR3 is TGTGCCAGCAGCCAAGGGACAGATAGCCAGTACTTC. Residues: CASSQGTDSQYF.

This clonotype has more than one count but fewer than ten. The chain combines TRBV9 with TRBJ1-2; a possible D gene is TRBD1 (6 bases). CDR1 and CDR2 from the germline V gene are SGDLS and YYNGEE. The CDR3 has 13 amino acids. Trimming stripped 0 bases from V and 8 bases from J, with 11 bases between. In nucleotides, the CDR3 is TGTGCCAGCAGCGTAGCACAGGGAAGGGGCTACACCTTC. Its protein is CASSVAQGRGYTF.

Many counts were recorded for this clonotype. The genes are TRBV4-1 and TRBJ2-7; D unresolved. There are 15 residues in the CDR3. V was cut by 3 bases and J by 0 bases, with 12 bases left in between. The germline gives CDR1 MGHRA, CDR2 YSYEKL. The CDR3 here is CASSHGPSSSYEQYF. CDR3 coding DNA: TGCGCCAGCAGCCACGGGCCATCCAGCTCCTACGAGCAGTACTTC.

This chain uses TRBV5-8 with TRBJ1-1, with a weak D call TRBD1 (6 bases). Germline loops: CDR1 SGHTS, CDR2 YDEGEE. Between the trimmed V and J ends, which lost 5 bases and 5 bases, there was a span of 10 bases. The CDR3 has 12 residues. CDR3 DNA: TGTGCCAGCAGTACAGGGTGGACTGAAGCTTTCTTT. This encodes CASSTGWTEAFF.

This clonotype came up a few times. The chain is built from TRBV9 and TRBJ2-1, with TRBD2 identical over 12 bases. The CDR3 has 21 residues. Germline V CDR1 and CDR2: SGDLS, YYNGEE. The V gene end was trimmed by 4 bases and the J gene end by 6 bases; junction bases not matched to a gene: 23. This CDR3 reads CASSPTIRTGTLAGGPNEQFF. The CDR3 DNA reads TGTGCCAGCAGCCCTACTATCCGGACAGGGACACTAGCGGGGGGCCCCAATGAGCAGTTCTTC.

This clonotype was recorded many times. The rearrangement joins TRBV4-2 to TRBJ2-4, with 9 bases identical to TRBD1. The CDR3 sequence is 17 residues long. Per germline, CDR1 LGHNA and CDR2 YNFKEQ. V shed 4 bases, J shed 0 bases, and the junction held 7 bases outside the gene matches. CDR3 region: CASSLRRDRAAKNIQYF. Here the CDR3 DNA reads TGTGCCAGCAGCCTCCGTCGGGACAGGGCAGCCAAAAACATTCAGTACTTC.

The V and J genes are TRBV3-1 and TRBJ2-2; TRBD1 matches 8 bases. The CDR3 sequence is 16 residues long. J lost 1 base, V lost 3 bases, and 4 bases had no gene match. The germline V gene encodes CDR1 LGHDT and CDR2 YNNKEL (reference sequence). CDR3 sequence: CASSHGDRGNTGELFF. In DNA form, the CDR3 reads TGTGCCAGCAGCCACGGAGACAGGGGGAACACCGGGGAGCTGTTTTTT.

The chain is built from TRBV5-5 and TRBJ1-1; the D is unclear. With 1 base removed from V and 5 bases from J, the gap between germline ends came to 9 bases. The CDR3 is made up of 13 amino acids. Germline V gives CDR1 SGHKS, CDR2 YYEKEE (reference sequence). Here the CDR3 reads CASSLTPGTEAFF. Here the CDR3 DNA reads TGTGCCAGCAGCTTGACTCCGGGGACTGAAGCTTTCTTT. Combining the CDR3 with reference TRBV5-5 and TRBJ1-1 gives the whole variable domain DAGVTQSPTHLIKTRGQQVTLRCSPISGHKSVSWYQQVLGQGPQFIFQYYEKEERGRGNFPDRFSARQFPNYSSELNVNALLLGDSALYLCASSLTPGTEAFFGQGTRLTVV.

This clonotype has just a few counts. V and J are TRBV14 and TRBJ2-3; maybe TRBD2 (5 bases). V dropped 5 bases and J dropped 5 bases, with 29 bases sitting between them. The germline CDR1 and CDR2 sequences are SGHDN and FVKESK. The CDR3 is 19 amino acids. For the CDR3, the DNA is TGTGCCAGCAGCAGTGAAAGGCGATTAGTTCGGAGGCGTGAAGATACGCAGTATTTT. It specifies CASSSERRLVRRREDTQYF.

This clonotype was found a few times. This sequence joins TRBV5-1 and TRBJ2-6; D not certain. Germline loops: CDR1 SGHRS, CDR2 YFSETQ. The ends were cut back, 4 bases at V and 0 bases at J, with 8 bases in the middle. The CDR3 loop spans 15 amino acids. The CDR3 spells CASSPISSGANVLTF. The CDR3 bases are TGCGCCAGCAGCCCCATCAGCTCTGGGGCCAACGTCCTGACTTTC.